This T cell receptor (beta chain) was sequenced for a study of identical twins. The study's findings and limits: Twins' excess sharing was less marked for out-of-frame beta sequences.

TCRdb reprocessed the 5' RACE reads with MiXCR, giving one entry per CDR3 protein. Of just under 650,000 distinct CDR3 sequences listed, about 7% were seen once; the top ten hold roughly 1.6%. Concerning this clonotype itself: Its antigen is unidentified.

The length of the CDR3 is 14 residues. V was shortened by 0 bases and J by 1 base, with 7 bases between the two germline ends. The germline V gene encodes CDR1 DFQATT and CDR2 SNEGSKA (reference sequence). In addition, the sample was reused for a study of yellow fever vaccine responses in identical twins.

The specimen was PBMCs. The genes are TRBV20-1 and TRBJ1-3; no reliable D call. This sequence was found in a woman between 18 and 30 years old in good health. CDR3 protein: CSARDASSGNTIYF. DNA for the CDR3: TGCAGTGCTAGAGATGCGTCGTCTGGAAACACCATATATTTT.